Shown below are 14 T cell receptor beta chains from a single sample sequenced in a study of CXCR3-negative and CXCR3-positive naive CD8 T cells. Notes on the study in general: CXCR3-expressing naive cells carried TRB CDR3s more hydrophobic than those of CXCR3-negative naive cells.

The libraries of TRB cDNA were prepared using 5' RACE with UMI labels. TCRdb reprocessed the 5' RACE reads and reports one entry per CDR3 protein, with no DNA. The repertoire shows about 120,000 distinct CDR3 sequences; the top ten hold just over 0.35%. No antigen has been identified for these receptors. Sequencing used naive CXCR3+ CD8+ T cells from blood. As to subset: CD45RO-CCR7+CD27+CD95- naive CD8+ T cells expressing CXCR3 (TNR3+). These receptors all come from a human donor in good health. Some clones in this sample may be carry-over from other donors' samples.

The chain has TRBV5-1 and TRBJ2-1; with no DNA, the TCRdb D assignment of TRBD1 cannot be verified. CDR1 SGHRS and CDR2 YFSETQ come from the germline V gene. The CDR3 is 15 residues long. The CDR3 sequence is CASSSRQAVYNEQFF.

The chain links TRBV7-6 to TRBJ2-5; TCRdb selects TRBD1, and the lack of DNA leaves this call unchecked. CDR3 length equals 15 residues. In germline, CDR1 is SGHVS, CDR2 FNYEAQ. The CDR3 protein is CASSATQGVLETQYF. Drawing the rest from reference TRBV7-6 and TRBJ2-5, the complete variable domain is GAGVSQSPRYKVTKRGQDVALRCDPISGHVSLYWYRQALGQGPEFLTYFNYEAQQDKSGLPNDRFSAERPEGSISTLTIQRTEQRDSAMYRCASSATQGVLETQYFGPGTRLLVL.

This chain joins TRBV28 and TRBJ2-3; without DNA, the TCRdb call of TRBD1 cannot be checked. This CDR3 has 12 amino acids. Germline V gives CDR1 MDHEN, CDR2 SYDVKM. CDR3 loop: CASSPGKDTQYF.

The chain carries TRBV5-6 and TRBJ2-7. Looked up from germline, CDR1 is SGHDT and CDR2 is YYEEEE. The CDR3 is 11 residues long. The CDR3 spells CASSFGNEQYF.

The chain uses TRBV19 and TRBJ2-7; absent DNA, TCRdb's TRBD1 call cannot be checked. Germline V lookup: CDR1 LNHDA, CDR2 SQIVND (reference sequence). There are 15 residues in the CDR3. This chain's CDR3 is CARSPGSPTGNEQYF.

V gene TRBV6-5 combines with J gene TRBJ2-1; without DNA, the TCRdb call of TRBD1 cannot be checked. The CDR3 extends over 16 amino acids. Germline assignment: CDR1 MNHEY and CDR2 SVGAGI. This chain's CDR3 is CASSYGAGSVYNEQFF.

The rearrangement links TRBV7-8 to TRBJ2-1; with no DNA, the TCRdb D assignment of TRBD1 cannot be verified. Per the germline V gene, CDR1 is SGHVS and CDR2 is FQNEAQ. This CDR3 spans 16 amino acids. The CDR3 here is CASSLVGGAFYNEQFF.

The chain combines TRBV4-3 with TRBJ2-1; TCRdb's assignment of TRBD1 cannot be checked, as there is no DNA. Germline loops: CDR1 LGHNA, CDR2 YSLEER. This CDR3 spans 14 amino acids. This CDR3 reads CASGDRGFYNEQFF.

The chain recombines TRBV7-9 with TRBJ2-1. Germline CDR1 SEHNR, CDR2 FQNEAQ (reference sequence). The CDR3 contains 14 residues. CDR3 protein: CASSLGVGYNEQFF. The full variable domain, its missing parts supplied by reference TRBV7-9 and TRBJ2-1, is DTGVSQNPRHKITKRGQNVTFRCDPISEHNRLYWYRQTLGQGPEFLTYFQNEAQLEKSRLLSDRFSAERPKGSFSTLEIQRTEQGDSAMYLCASSLGVGYNEQFFGPGTRLTVL.

This rearrangement joins TRBV4-1 to TRBJ1-2. This CDR3 spans 15 amino acids. The germline gives CDR1 MGHRA, CDR2 YSYEKL. This chain's CDR3 is CASSQDEGFSGGYTF.

The V gene is TRBV6-2 or TRBV6-3, the J gene TRBJ2-5; checking the TCRdb D call of TRBD2 is not possible without DNA. Germline loops: CDR1 MNHEY, CDR2 SVGEGT. The CDR3 consists of 14 residues. CDR3 sequence reads: CASYHPSGEETQYF.

The chain recombines TRBV28 with TRBJ2-7; TCRdb reports TRBD1, a call that lacks DNA to check it against. The CDR3 is 14 residues long. Germline V gene data show CDR1 as MDHEN and CDR2 as SYDVKM. CDR3 region: CASRGTGSTYEQYF.

This chain uses TRBV7-9 with TRBJ2-3; TCRdb reports TRBD2, a call that lacks DNA to check it against. The CDR3 loop spans 15 amino acids. The germline gives CDR1 SEHNR, CDR2 FQNEAQ (reference sequence). CDR3 amino acids: CASSLGTSPADTQYF.

The chain has TRBV29-1 and TRBJ2-2; TCRdb indicates TRBD1, and absent DNA this call remains unverified. Germline CDR1 and CDR2: SQVTM and ANQGSEA. CDR3 length: 15 residues. The CDR3 region is CSVLGTGDGTGELFF.